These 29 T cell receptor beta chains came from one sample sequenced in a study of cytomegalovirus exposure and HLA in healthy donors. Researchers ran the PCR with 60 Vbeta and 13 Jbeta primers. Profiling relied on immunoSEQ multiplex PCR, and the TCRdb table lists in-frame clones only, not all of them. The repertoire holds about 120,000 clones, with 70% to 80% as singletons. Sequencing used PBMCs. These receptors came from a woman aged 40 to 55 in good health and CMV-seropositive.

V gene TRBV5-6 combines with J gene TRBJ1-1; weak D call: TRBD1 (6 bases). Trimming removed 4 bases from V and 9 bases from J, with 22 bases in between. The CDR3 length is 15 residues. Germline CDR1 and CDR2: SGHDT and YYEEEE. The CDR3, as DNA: TGTGCCAGCAGCCCCCCAGGACAGATTGTACCAAAAGCTTTCTTT. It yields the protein CASSPPGQIVPKAFF.

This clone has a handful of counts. This CDR3 is CASSLDPGQGEKLFF. The CDR3 nucleotides are TGTGCCAGCAGCTTGGACCCGGGACAGGGTGAAAAACTGTTTTTT. The chain links TRBV5-6 to TRBJ1-4, with TRBD1 matching over 9 bases. This CDR3 is 15 amino acids long. V lost 0 bases and J lost 7; bases outside the gene matches: 4. CDR1 and CDR2 (germline): SGHDT, YYEEEE. Using reference TRBV5-6 and TRBJ1-4 for the parts outside the CDR3, the full variable domain is DAGVTQSPTHLIKTRGQQVTLRCSPKSGHDTVSWYQQALGQGPQFIFQYYEEEERQRGNFPDRFSGHQFPNYSSELNVNALLLGDSALYLCASSLDPGQGEKLFFGSGTQLSVL.

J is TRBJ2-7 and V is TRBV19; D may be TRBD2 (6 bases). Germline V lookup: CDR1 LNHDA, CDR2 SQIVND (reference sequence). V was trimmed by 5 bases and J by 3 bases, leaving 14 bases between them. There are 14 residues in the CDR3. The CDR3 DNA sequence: TGTGCCAGTAGTGAGACTAGGGAACACTACGAGCAGTACTTC. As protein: CASSETREHYEQYF.

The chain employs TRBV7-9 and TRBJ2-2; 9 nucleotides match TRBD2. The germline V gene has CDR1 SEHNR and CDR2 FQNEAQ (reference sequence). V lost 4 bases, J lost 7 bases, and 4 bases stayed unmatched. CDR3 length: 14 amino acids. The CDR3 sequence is CASSSGLAFGELFF. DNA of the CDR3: TGTGCCAGCAGCTCGGGACTAGCTTTCGGGGAGCTGTTTTTT.

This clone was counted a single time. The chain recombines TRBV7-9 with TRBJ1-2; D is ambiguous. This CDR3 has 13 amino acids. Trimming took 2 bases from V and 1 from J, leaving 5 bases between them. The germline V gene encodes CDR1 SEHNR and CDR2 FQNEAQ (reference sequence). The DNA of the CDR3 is TGTGCCAGCAGCTTAAACAGTAACTATGGCTACACCTTC. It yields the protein CASSLNSNYGYTF.

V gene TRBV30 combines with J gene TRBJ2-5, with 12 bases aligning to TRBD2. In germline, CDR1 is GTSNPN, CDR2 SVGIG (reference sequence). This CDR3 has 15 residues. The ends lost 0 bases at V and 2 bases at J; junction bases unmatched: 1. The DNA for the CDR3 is TGTGCCTGGAGTGTAACTAGCGGGAGGCAAGAGACCCAGTACTTC. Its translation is CAWSVTSGRQETQYF.

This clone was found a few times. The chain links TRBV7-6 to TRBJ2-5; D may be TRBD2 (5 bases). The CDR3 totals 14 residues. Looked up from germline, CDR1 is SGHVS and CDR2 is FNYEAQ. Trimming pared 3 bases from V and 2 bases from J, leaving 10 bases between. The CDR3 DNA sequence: TGTGCCAGCAGCTTTCGGAGGCTTCAAGAGACCCAGTACTTC. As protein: CASSFRRLQETQYF. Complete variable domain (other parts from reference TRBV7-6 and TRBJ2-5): GAGVSQSPRYKVTKRGQDVALRCDPISGHVSLYWYRQALGQGPEFLTYFNYEAQQDKSGLPNDRFSAERPEGSISTLTIQRTEQRDSAMYRCASSFRRLQETQYFGPGTRLLVL.

CDR3 residues: CASSLIGDTEAFF. CDR3 nucleotide sequence: TGTGCCAGCAGTTTGATCGGGGACACTGAAGCTTTCTTT. The V call is TRBV27, the J call TRBJ1-1; D ambiguous. The CDR3 is 13 residues long. CDR1 and CDR2 from the germline V gene are MNHEY and SMNVEV (reference sequence). V shed 3 bases and J shed 3 bases, with 8 bases lying between them.

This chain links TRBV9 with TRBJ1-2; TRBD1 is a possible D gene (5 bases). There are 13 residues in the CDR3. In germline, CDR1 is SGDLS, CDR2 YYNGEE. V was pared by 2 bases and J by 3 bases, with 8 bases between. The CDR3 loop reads CASSVLGDYGYTF. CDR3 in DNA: TGTGCCAGCAGCGTCTTAGGGGACTATGGCTACACCTTC.

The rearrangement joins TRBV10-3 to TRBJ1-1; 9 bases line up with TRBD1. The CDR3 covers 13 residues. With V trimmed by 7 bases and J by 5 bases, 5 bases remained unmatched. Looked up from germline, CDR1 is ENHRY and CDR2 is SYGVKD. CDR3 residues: CAITLGQGTEAFF. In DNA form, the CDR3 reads TGTGCCATCACCTTGGGACAGGGTACTGAAGCTTTCTTT.

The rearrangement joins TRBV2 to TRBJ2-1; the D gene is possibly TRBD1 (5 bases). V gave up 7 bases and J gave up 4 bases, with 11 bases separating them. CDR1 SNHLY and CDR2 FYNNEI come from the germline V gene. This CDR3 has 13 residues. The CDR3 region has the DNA TGTGCCAGCAATCAGCAGGGTTACAATGAGCAGTTCTTC. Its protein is CASNQQGYNEQFF.

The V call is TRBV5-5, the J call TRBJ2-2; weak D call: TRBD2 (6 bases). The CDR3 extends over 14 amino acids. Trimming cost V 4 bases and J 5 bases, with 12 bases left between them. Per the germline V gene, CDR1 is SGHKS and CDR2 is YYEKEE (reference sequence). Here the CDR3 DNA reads TGTGCCAGCAGCCGACTAGAATTGACCGGGGAGCTGTTTTTT. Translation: CASSRLELTGELFF.

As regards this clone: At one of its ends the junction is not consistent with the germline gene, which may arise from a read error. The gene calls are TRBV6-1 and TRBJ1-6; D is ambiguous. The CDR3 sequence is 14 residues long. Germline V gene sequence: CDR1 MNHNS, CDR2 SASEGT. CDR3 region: CASRRLDENSSLHF. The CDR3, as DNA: TGTGCCAGCCGTCGACTCGATGAGAATTCATCCCTCCACTTT.

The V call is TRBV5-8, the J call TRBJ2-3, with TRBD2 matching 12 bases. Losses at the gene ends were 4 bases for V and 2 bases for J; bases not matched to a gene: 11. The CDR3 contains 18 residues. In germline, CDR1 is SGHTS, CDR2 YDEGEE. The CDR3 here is CASSPLLAGGRPTDTQYF. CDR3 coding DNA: TGTGCCAGCAGCCCCTTGCTAGCGGGGGGGCGCCCCACAGATACGCAGTATTTT.

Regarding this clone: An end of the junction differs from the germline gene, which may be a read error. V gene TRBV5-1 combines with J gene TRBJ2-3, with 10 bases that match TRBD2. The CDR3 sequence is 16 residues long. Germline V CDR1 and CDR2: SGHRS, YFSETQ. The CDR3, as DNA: TGCGTCAGCAGCTTGGGGGGGACTAGCGGCACAGATACGCAGTATTTT. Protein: CVSSLGGTSGTDTQYF.

Here the CDR3 DNA reads TGTGCCAGCCGCCGGGGGGGCGGAGATACGCAGTATTTT. It specifies CASRRGGGDTQYF. The rearrangement uses TRBV25-1 and TRBJ2-3, with 8 bases that match TRBD2. CDR3 length: 13 amino acids. Germline CDR1 MGHDK, CDR2 SYGVNS. The junction had 6 bases not matched to a gene; V was cut back by 8 bases and J by 5 bases.

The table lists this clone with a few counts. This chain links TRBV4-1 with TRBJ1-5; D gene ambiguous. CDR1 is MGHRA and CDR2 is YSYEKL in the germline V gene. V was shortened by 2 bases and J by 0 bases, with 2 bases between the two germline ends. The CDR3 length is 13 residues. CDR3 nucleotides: TGCGCCAGCAGCCAACATAGCAATCAGCCCCAGCATTTT. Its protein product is CASSQHSNQPQHF.

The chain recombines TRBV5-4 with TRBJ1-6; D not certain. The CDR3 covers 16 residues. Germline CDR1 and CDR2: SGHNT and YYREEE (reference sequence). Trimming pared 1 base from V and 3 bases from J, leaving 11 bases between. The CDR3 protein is CASSLNPTDYNSPLHF. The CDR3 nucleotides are TGTGCCAGCAGCTTGAACCCTACAGACTATAATTCACCCCTCCACTTT.

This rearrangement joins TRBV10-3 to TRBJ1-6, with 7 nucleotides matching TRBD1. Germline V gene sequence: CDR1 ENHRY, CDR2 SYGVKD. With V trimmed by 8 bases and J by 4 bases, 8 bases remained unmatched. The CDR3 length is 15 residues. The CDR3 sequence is CAIGDSELYNSPLHF. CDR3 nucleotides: TGTGCCATCGGGGACAGTGAACTTTATAATTCACCCCTCCACTTT.

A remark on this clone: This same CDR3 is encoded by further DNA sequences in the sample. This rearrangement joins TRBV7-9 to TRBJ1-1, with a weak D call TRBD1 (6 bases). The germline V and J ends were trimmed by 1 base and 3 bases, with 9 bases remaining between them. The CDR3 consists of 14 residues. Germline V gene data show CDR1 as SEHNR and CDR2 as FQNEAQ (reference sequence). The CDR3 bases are TGTGCCAGCAGCTTAGGGCAGGGGTACACTGAAGCTTTCTTT. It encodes CASSLGQGYTEAFF.

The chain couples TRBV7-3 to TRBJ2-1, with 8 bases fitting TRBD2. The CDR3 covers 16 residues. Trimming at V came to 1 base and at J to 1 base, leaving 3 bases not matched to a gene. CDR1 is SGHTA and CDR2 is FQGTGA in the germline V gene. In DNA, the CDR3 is TGTGCCAGCAGCTTAAGCGGCGGGAGGTCCTACAATGAGCAGTTCTTC. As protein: CASSLSGGRSYNEQFF.

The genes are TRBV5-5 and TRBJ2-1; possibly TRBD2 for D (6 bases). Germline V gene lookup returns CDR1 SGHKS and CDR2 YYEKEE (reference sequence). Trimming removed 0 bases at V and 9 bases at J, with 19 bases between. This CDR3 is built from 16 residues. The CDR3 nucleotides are TGTGCCAGCAGCTTGGCTCCGACGGGAGTAAGAAGTGAGCAGTTCTTC. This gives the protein CASSLAPTGVRSEQFF.

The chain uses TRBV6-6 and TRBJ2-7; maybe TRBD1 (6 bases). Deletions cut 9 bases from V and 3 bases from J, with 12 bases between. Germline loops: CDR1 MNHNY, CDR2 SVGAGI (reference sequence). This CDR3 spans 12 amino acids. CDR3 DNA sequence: TGTGCCAGTAACAGGGTTGGCTACGAGCAGTACTTC. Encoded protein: CASNRVGYEQYF.

The DNA for the CDR3 is TGTGCCAGCAGCGGCACCCTCCTAGCGGGGGCCGGCAAAAACATTCAGTACTTC. It encodes CASSGTLLAGAGKNIQYF. The chain is built from TRBV7-9 and TRBJ2-4, with TRBD2 matching 10 bases. The CDR3 covers 18 residues. With V trimmed by 5 bases and J by 3 bases, 13 bases remained unmatched. The germline V gene has CDR1 SEHNR and CDR2 FQNEAQ (reference sequence).

As DNA, the CDR3 is TGCAGCGTGGCCGGGACAGCACGGGTCACTGAAGCTTTCTTT. This sequence encodes CSVAGTARVTEAFF. This chain joins TRBV29-1 and TRBJ1-1; TRBD1 aligns across 7 bases. Trimming at V came to 6 bases and at J to 4 bases, leaving 11 bases not matched to a gene. This CDR3 has 14 residues. Germline CDR1 reads SQVTM; CDR2 reads ANQGSEA. The whole variable domain, remainder taken from reference TRBV29-1 and TRBJ1-1, is SAVISQKPSRDICQRGTSLTIQCQVDSQVTMMFWYRQQPGQSLTLIATANQGSEATYESGFVIDKFPISRPNLTFSTLTVSNMSPEDSSIYLCSVAGTARVTEAFFGQGTRLTVV.

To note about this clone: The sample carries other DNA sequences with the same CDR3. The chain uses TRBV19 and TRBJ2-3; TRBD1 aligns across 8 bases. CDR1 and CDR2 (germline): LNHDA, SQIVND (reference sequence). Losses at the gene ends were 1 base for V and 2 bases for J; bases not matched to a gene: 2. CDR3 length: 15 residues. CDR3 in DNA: TGTGCCAGTAGTATAGGGACAGGGTACACAGATACGCAGTATTTT. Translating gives CASSIGTGYTDTQYF.

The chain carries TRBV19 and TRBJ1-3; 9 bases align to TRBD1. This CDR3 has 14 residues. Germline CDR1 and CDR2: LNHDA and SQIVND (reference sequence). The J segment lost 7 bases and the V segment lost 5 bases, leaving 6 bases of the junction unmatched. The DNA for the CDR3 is TGTGCCAGTAGTGACCGGGACAGGGTTAACACCATATATTTT. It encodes CASSDRDRVNTIYF. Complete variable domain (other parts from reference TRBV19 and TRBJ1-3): DGGITQSPKYLFRKEGQNVTLSCEQNLNHDAMYWYRQDPGQGLRLIYYSQIVNDFQKGDIAEGYSVSREKKESFPLTVTSAQKNPTAFYLCASSDRDRVNTIYFGEGSWLTVV.

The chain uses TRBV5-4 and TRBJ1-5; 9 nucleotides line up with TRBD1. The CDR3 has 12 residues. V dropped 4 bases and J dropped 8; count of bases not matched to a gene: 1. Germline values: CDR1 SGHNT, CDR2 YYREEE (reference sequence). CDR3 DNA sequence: TGTGCCAGCAGCCGACAGGGGGAGCCCCAGCATTTT. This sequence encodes CASSRQGEPQHF.

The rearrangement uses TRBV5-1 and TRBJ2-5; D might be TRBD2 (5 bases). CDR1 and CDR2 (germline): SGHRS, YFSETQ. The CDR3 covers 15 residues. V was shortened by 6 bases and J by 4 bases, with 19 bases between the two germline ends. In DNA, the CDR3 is TGCGCCAGCACCGCGATCGGACTCCCTGGAGAGACCCAGTACTTC. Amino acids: CASTAIGLPGETQYF.